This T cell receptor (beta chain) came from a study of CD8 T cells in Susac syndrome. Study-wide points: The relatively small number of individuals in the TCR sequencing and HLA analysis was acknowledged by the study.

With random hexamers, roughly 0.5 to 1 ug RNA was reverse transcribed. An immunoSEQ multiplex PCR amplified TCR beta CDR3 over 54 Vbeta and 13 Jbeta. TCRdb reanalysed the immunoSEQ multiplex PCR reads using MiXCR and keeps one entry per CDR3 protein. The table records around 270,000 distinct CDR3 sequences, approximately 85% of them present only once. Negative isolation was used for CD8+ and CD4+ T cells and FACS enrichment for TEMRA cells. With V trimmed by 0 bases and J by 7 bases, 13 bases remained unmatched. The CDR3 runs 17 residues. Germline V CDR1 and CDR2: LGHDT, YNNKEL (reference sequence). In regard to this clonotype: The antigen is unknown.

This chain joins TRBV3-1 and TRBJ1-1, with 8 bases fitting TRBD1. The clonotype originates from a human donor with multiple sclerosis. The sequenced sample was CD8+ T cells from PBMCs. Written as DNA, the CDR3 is TGTGCCAGCAGCCAAGATCCCCGACGGACAGGGAAGGTTGAAGCTTTCTTT. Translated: CASSQDPRRTGKVEAFF.